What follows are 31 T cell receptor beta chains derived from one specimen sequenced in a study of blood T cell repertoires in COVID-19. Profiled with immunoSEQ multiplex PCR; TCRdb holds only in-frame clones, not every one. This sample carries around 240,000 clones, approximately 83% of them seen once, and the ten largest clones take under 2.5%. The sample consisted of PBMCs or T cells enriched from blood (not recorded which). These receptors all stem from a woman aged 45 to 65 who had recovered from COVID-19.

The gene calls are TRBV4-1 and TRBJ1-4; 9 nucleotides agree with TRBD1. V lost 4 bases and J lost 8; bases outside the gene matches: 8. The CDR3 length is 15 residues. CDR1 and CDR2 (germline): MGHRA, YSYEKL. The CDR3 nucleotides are TGCGCCAGCAGCCTTTCAGGGGGACAGGGAGAAAAACTGTTTTTT. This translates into CASSLSGGQGEKLFF.

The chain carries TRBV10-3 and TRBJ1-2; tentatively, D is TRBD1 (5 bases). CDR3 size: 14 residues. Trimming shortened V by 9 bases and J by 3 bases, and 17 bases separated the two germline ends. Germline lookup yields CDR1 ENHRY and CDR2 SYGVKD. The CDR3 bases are TGTGCCATTACCCCAGGGATATGGGACTATGGCTACACCTTC. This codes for CAITPGIWDYGYTF.

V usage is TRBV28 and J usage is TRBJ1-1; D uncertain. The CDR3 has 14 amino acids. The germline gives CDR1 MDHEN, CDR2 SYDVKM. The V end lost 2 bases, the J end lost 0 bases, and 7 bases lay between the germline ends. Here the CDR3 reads CASSLRVMNTEAFF. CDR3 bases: TGTGCCAGCAGTTTACGGGTCATGAACACTGAAGCTTTCTTT.

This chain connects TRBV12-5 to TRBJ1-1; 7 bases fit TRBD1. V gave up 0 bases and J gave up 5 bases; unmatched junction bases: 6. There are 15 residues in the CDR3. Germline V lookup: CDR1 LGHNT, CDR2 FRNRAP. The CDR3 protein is CASGLVQGTRTEAFF. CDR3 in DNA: TGTGCTAGTGGTTTGGTACAGGGGACAAGAACTGAAGCTTTCTTT.

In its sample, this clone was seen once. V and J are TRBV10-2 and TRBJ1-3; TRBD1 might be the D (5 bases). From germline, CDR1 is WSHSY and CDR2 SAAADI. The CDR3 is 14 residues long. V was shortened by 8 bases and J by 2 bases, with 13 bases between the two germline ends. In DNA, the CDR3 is TGCGCCAGCCTCGTAAGCAGGGCTGGAAACACCATATATTTT. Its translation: CASLVSRAGNTIYF.

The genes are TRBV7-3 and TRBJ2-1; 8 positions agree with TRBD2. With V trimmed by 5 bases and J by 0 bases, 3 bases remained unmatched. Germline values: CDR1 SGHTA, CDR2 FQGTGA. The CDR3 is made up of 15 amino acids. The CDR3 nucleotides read TGTGCCAGCAGCGACAGCGGGAGCTCCTACAATGAGCAGTTCTTC. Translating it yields CASSDSGSSYNEQFF.

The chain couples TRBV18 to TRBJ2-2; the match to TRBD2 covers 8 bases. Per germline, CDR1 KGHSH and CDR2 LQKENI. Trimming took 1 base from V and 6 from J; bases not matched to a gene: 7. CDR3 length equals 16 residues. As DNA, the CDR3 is TGTGCCAGCTCACCACAGACTAGCGCTACCGCCGGGGAGCTGTTTTTT. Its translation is CASSPQTSATAGELFF.

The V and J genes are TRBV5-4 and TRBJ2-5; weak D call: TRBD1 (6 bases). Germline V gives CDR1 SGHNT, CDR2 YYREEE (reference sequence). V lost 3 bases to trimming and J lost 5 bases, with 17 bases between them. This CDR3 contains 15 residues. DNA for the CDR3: TGTGCCAGCAGCTCCCGGGACAAGGGGATGGAGACCCAGTACTTC. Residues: CASSSRDKGMETQYF.

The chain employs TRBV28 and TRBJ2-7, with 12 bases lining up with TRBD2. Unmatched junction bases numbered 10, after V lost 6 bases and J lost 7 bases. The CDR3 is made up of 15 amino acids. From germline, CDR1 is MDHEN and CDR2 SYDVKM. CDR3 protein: CASRVTSGRTGEQYF. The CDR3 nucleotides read TGTGCCAGCAGAGTAACTAGCGGGAGGACTGGGGAGCAGTACTTC.

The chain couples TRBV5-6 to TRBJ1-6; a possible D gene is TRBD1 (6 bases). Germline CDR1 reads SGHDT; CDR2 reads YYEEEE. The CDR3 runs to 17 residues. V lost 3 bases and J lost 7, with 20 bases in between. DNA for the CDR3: TGTGCCAGCAGCTCCTACGCCAGGGGCTTAGCCAATTCACCCCTCCACTTT. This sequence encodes CASSSYARGLANSPLHF.

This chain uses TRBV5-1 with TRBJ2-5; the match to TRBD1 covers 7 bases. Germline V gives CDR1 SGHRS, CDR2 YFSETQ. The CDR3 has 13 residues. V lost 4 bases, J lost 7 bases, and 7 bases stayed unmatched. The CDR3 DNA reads TGCGCCAGCAGCCTAGGGACAGAACGGACCCAGTACTTC. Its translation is CASSLGTERTQYF.

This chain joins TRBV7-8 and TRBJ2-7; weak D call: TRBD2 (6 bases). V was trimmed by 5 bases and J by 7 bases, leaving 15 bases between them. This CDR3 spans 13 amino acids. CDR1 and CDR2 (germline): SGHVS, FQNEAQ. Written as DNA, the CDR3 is TGTGCCAGCAGCCTCGCACGGGCGGGGGAGCAGTACTTC. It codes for CASSLARAGEQYF.

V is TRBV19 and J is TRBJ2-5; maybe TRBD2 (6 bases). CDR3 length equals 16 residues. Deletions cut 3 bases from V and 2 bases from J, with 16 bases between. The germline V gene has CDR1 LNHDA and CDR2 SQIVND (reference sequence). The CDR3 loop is CASSIIPGASQETQYF. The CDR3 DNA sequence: TGTGCCAGTAGTATTATCCCGGGAGCGTCTCAAGAGACCCAGTACTTC.

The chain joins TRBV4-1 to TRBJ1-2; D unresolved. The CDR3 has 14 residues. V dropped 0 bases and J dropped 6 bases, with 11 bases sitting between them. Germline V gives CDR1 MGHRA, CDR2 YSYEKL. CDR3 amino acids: CASSQDAEAHGYTF. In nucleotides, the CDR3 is TGCGCCAGCAGCCAAGATGCAGAGGCGCATGGCTACACCTTC.

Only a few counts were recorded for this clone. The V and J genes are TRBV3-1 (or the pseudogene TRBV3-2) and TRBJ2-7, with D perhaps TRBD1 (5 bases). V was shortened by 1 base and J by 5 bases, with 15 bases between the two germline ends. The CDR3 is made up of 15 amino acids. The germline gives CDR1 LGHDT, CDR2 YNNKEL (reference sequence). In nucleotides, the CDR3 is TGTGCCAGCAGCCAAGCTTCTATAATAGGGGACGAGCAGTACTTC. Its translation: CASSQASIIGDEQYF.

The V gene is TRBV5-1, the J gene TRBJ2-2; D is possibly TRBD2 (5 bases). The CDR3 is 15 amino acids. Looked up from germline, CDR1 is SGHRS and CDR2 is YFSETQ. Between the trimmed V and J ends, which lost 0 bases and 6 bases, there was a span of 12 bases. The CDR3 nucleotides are TGCGCCAGCAGCTTGGGGCGTCTAGCTCCCGGGGAGCTGTTTTTT. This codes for CASSLGRLAPGELFF.

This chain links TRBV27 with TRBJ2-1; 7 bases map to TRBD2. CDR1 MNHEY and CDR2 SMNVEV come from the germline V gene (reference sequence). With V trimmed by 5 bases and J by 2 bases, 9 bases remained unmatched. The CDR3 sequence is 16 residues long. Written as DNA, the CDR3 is TGTGCCAGCAGTCCATTACTAGCGCGCACCTACAATGAGCAGTTCTTC. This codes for CASSPLLARTYNEQFF.

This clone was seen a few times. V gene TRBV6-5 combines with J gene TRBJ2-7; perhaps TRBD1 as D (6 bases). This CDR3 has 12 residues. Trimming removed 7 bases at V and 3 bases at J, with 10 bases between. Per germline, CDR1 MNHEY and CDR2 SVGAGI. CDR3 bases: TGTGCCAGCATGGGACAAGTCTACGAGCAGTACTTC. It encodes CASMGQVYEQYF.

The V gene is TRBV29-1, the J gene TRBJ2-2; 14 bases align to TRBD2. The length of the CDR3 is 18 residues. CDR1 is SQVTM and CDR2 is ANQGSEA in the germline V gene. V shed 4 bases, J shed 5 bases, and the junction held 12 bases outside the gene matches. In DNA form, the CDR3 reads TGCAGCGTTGGGGGCATTGGACTAGCGGGAGGAAGGACCGGGGAGCTGTTTTTT. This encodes CSVGGIGLAGGRTGELFF.

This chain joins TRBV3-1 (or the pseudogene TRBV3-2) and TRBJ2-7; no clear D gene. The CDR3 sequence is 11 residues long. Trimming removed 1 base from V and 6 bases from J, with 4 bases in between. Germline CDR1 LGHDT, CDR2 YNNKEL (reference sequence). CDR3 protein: CASSQGSEQYF. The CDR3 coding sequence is TGTGCCAGCAGCCAAGGCAGCGAGCAGTACTTC.

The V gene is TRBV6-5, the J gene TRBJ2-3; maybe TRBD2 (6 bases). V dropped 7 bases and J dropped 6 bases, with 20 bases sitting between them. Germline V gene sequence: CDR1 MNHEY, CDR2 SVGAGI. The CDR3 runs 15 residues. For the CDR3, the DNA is TGTGCCAGCACCCCCGCTAGCGCGAACGGGGATACGCAGTATTTT. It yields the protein CASTPASANGDTQYF.

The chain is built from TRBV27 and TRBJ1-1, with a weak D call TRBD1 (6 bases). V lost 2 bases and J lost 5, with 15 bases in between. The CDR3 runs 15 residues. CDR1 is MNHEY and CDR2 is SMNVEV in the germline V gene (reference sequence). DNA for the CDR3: TGTGCCAGCAGTTTAGGCACAGGGTCGGGGACTGAAGCTTTCTTT. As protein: CASSLGTGSGTEAFF.

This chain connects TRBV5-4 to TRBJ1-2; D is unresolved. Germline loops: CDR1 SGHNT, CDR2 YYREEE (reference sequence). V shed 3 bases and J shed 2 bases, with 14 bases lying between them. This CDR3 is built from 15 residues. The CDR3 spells CASSSTEALNYGYTF. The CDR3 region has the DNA TGTGCCAGCAGCTCAACCGAGGCGTTAAACTATGGCTACACCTTC.

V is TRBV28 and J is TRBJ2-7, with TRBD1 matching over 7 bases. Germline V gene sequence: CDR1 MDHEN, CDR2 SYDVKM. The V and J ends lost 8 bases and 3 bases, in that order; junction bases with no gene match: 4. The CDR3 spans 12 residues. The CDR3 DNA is TGTGCCAGCCGGGACAGATACTACGAGCAGTACTTC. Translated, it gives CASRDRYYEQYF.

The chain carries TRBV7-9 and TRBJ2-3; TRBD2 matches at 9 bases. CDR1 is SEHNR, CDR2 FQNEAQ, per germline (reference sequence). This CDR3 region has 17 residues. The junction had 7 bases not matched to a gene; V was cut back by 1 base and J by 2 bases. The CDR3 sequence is CASSLGTGLAHTDTQYF. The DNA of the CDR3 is TGTGCCAGCAGCTTAGGGACAGGACTAGCGCACACAGATACGCAGTATTTT.

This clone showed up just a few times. DNA of the CDR3: TGTGCCAGTTTAGGGGGCCCGACAGTCATCTACTCCTACGAGCAGTACTTC. Encoded protein: CASLGGPTVIYSYEQYF. V is TRBV19 and J is TRBJ2-7; 7 nucleotides align to TRBD1. After removal of 8 bases from V and 0 bases from J, the junction contained 16 bases not matched to a gene. Germline V gene lookup returns CDR1 LNHDA and CDR2 SQIVND (reference sequence). CDR3 length equals 17 residues.

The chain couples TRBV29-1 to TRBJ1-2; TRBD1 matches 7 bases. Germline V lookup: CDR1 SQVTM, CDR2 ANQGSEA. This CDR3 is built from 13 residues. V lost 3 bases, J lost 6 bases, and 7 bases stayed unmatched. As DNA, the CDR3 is TGCAGCGTTGACCCCGACAGGGCGAATGGCTACACCTTC. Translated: CSVDPDRANGYTF.

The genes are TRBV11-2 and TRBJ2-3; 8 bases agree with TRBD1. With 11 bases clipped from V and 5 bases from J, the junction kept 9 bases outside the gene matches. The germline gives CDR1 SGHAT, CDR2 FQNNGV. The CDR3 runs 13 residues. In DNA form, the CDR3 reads TGTGCCGGACAGGGTTTTCAGGGAGATACGCAGTATTTT. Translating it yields CAGQGFQGDTQYF. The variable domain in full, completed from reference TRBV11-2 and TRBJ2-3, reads EAGVAQSPRYKIIEKRQSVAFWCNPISGHATLYWYQQILGQGPKLLIQFQNNGVVDDSQLPKDRFSAERLKGVDSTLKIQPAKLEDSAVYLCAGQGFQGDTQYFGPGTRLTVL.

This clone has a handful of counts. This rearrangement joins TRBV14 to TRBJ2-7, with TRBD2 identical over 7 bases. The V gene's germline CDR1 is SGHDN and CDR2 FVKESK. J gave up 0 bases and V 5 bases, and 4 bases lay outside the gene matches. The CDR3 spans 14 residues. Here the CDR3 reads CASSFGGFSYEQYF. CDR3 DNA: TGTGCCAGCAGCTTCGGGGGGTTCTCCTACGAGCAGTACTTC.

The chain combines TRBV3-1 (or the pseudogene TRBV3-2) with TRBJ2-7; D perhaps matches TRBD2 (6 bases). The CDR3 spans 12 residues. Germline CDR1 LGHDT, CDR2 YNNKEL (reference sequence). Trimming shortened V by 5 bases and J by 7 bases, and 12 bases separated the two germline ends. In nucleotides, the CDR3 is TGTGCCAGCAGCACAGAGGGGAGGGAGCAGTACTTC. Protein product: CASSTEGREQYF.

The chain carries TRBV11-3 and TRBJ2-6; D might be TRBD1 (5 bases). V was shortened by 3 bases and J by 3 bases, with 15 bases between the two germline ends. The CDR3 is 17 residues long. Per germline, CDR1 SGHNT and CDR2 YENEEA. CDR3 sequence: CASSLVAPGNGANVLTF. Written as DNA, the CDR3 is TGTGCCAGCAGCTTGGTGGCGCCAGGGAATGGGGCCAACGTCCTGACTTTC.